This T cell receptor beta chain came from a study of CD8 T cells in ankylosing spondylitis. General study findings and limits: Roughly eight highly homologous variants formed a TCR beta motif that appeared characteristic of ankylosing spondylitis blood. Within peripheral blood, clones linked to disease were CD8+ and relatively rare.

Remarks on this clonotype: The antigen remains unidentified.

The CDR3 has 15 residues. V lost 4 bases and J 3 bases, leaving 13 bases between the germline ends. The germline V gene encodes CDR1 SGDLS and CDR2 YYNGEE. For TCR beta, libraries came from quantitative 5'-RACE with molecular barcodes. Via MiXCR, TCRdb re-called the 5' RACE reads, giving one row per CDR3 protein. Of 30,000 to 45,000 distinct CDR3 sequences listed, about 3% are singletons. V and J are TRBV9 and TRBJ2-2; a possible D gene is TRBD1 (5 bases). This clonotype was sampled from a male donor with ankylosing spondylitis or in good health (not recorded which). Input material: blood, either unsorted or a sorted T cell fraction (not recorded which). CDR3 residues: CASSQGPWDTGELFF. The CDR3 bases are TGTGCCAGCAGCCAGGGTCCATGGGACACCGGGGAGCTGTTTTTT.